The clone carrying this TCR beta chain has more than one count but fewer than ten. The antigen is undetermined. This sample was included in a study of follicular helper T cells after annual influenza vaccination. Overall study findings and caveats: Most later recoveries of Day 7 ICOS+CD38+ clones were ICOS-CD38- cTfh. ICOS+CD38+ cTfh clonality change tracked circulating plasmablast frequency change.

The time point: 2015-2016 season, pre-vaccination. Non-naive CD4+CXCR5+PD-1+ cTfh were sorted into ICOS+CD38+ and ICOS-CD38- fractions. Assay used: immunoSEQ multiplex PCR; TCRdb lists only in-frame clones, some missing. The sample contains under 9,500 clones, over 85% of which appear only once. Specimen: CXCR5+ CD38- circulating T follicular helper cells from blood, collected on the day of influenza vaccination. Subset defined: circulating Tfh, non-naive CD4+CXCR5+PD-1+ (ICOS+CD38+ or ICOS-CD38-). The sequence derives from an adult who received the influenza vaccine.

CDR3 in amino acids: CASSERPDSPLHF. CDR3 bases: TGTGCCAGCAGTGAACGTCCGGATTCACCCCTCCACTTT. The chain joins TRBV2 to TRBJ1-6; D not resolved. V lost 2 bases and J 8 bases, leaving 7 bases between the germline ends. Germline-derived CDR1 and CDR2 are SNHLY and FYNNEI. CDR3 length: 13 residues.